Below are 31 T cell receptor beta chains sequenced from a single sample in a study of response to subunit inactivated influenza vaccine. TCRdb re-called the RT-PCR reads through MiXCR, storing one row per CDR3 protein. The sample includes roughly 500,000 distinct CDR3 sequences, approximately 24% seen only once; the top ten take about 2.8%. The same data also contributed to another study, on T cells expressing NK-cell markers. From that paper: What made the TCR beta cDNA was 5'RACE template switching with UMIs.

The sample was CD4+ T cells sorted from PBMCs, taken approximately 12 days after vaccination. Every receptor here comes from a man aged 50-59 years who received an inactivated influenza vaccine.

This clonotype was found a few times. The chain joins TRBV9 to TRBJ2-2; TRBD2 agrees at 7 bases. There are 17 residues in the CDR3. V was clipped by 3 bases and J by 4 bases; unmatched bases: 12. The germline V gene has CDR1 SGDLS and CDR2 YYNGEE. CDR3 amino acids: CASSARTGTTFTGELFF. The CDR3 DNA follows: TGTGCCAGCAGCGCCCGAACCGGGACTACATTCACCGGGGAGCTGTTTTTT.

Written as DNA, the CDR3 is TGTGCCAGCAGTTCCCCCGCCCTAGCGGCTAGCACAGATACGCAGTATTTT. Its protein is CASSSPALAASTDTQYF. The chain employs TRBV28 and TRBJ2-3; TRBD2 matches 7 bases. Germline-derived CDR1 and CDR2 are MDHEN and SYDVKM. The J segment lost 0 bases and the V segment lost 4 bases, leaving 10 bases of the junction unmatched. The CDR3 sequence is 17 residues long.

This rearrangement joins TRBV10-3 to TRBJ2-7; 7 nucleotides agree with TRBD2. This CDR3 comprises 12 residues. Looked up from germline, CDR1 is ENHRY and CDR2 is SYGVKD. Unmatched junction bases numbered 2, after V lost 9 bases and J lost 0 bases. The CDR3 DNA reads as TGTGCCATAGGCGGGAGCTCCTACGAGCAGTACTTC. It is translated as CAIGGSSYEQYF.

For this clonotype: At one end, the junction sequence differs from germline, possibly due to a read error. The chain links TRBV27 to TRBJ1-2, with 7 positions matching TRBD1. CDR3 length equals 13 residues. Germline CDR1 and CDR2: MNHEY and SMNVEV (reference sequence). The CDR3 DNA follows: TGTGCCAGCAGCTTCGACAGGGCTTATGGCTACACCTTT. It encodes CASSFDRAYGYTF.

This chain links TRBV7-9 with TRBJ1-5; D is uncertain. The CDR3 runs to 16 residues. V was cut by 1 base and J by 1 base, with 11 bases left in between. Germline V gene sequence: CDR1 SEHNR, CDR2 FQNEAQ (reference sequence). The CDR3 region has the DNA TGTGCCAGCAGCTTAGGGTCATCAGGAAGCAATCAGCCCCAGCATTTT. It encodes CASSLGSSGSNQPQHF.

This clonotype was detected a few times. This sequence joins TRBV14 and TRBJ2-7, with D possibly being TRBD1 (6 bases). The CDR3 runs 14 residues. From germline, CDR1 is SGHDN and CDR2 FVKESK. Trimming shortened V by 5 bases and J by 2 bases, and 13 bases separated the two germline ends. The CDR3 bases are TGTGCCAGCAGCAAAGGGACAAGAGCCTACGAGCAGTACTTC. It codes for CASSKGTRAYEQYF.

This clonotype was counted at least ten times. The chain carries TRBV24-1 and TRBJ2-1, with a tentative D call TRBD1 (5 bases). The CDR3 sequence is 18 residues long. Trimming left V 3 bases short and J 0 bases short, with 17 bases between. CDR1 KGHDR and CDR2 SFDVKD come from the germline V gene. CDR3 DNA sequence: TGTGCCACCAGTGATACGTGGGGCGGAAGAAGCTCCTACAATGAGCAGTTCTTC. Translation: CATSDTWGGRSSYNEQFF.

This clonotype was detected only a few times. This chain connects TRBV10-3 to TRBJ2-1; D is ambiguous. Trimming stripped 5 bases from V and 0 bases from J, with 11 bases between. CDR3 length: 15 residues. Germline CDR1 and CDR2: ENHRY and SYGVKD. Written as DNA, the CDR3 is TGTGCCATCAGTAAGACCACAAACTCCTACAATGAGCAGTTCTTC. Translating gives CAISKTTNSYNEQFF.

The chain employs TRBV18 and TRBJ2-7, with 12 bases that match TRBD1. The germline gives CDR1 KGHSH, CDR2 LQKENI. This CDR3 has 17 amino acids. The ends lost 6 bases at V and 0 bases at J; junction bases unmatched: 9. The DNA for the CDR3 is TGTGCCAGCTCTCCCGGGACAGGGGGCCTCGGCTCCTACGAGCAGTACTTC. This gives the protein CASSPGTGGLGSYEQYF.

The chain recombines TRBV6-1 with TRBJ1-2; D is perhaps TRBD1 (5 bases). The CDR3 is made up of 15 amino acids. The V end lost 6 bases, the J end lost 4 bases, and 18 bases lay between the germline ends. CDR1 is MNHNS and CDR2 is SASEGT in the germline V gene. This CDR3 is CASSPHTGISYGYTF. The DNA of the CDR3 is TGTGCCAGCAGCCCTCATACAGGAATTTCCTATGGCTACACCTTC.

The sample holds a few counts of this clonotype. V gene TRBV20-1 combines with J gene TRBJ1-1; D ambiguous. CDR3 size: 15 residues. V was trimmed by 2 bases and J by 1 base, leaving 14 bases between them. From germline, CDR1 is DFQATT and CDR2 SNEGSKA (reference sequence). This chain's CDR3 is CSARRSWQENTEAFF. CDR3 nucleotide sequence: TGCAGTGCTAGACGATCGTGGCAGGAGAACACTGAAGCTTTCTTT.

A few counts support this clonotype. The chain has TRBV5-1 and TRBJ2-3; TRBD2 matches at 7 bases. CDR1 and CDR2 from the germline V gene are SGHRS and YFSETQ. The trim removed 7 bases at V and 2 bases at J, leaving 10 bases unmatched. The CDR3 loop spans 15 amino acids. CDR3 amino acids: CASVRVAGATDTQYF. CDR3 in DNA: TGCGCCAGCGTTCGGGTCGCGGGAGCCACAGATACGCAGTATTTT.

The rearrangement joins TRBV11-2 to TRBJ2-2, with 9 bases that match TRBD1. V was clipped by 6 bases and J by 7 bases; unmatched bases: 6. CDR1 is SGHAT, CDR2 FQNNGV, per germline. CDR3 length: 14 amino acids. For the CDR3, the DNA is TGTGCCAGCAGGAGGACAGGGGAGGGCGGGGAGCTGTTTTTT. Translated, it gives CASRRTGEGGELFF.

The CDR3 reads CASSLTNRLARYLGEQFF. The CDR3 DNA reads TGTGCCAGCAGTCTAACTAACCGACTAGCAAGATATTTGGGTGAGCAGTTCTTC. J is TRBJ2-1 and V is TRBV11-2; TRBD2 matches at 7 bases. The germline CDR1 and CDR2 sequences are SGHAT and FQNNGV. This CDR3 spans 18 amino acids. With V trimmed by 6 bases and J by 9 bases, 23 bases remained unmatched.

This clonotype came up many times. The V gene is TRBV12-3 or TRBV12-4, the J gene TRBJ2-7, with a possible D match to TRBD1 (6 bases). This CDR3 spans 12 amino acids. The ends were cut back, 3 bases at V and 4 bases at J, with 7 bases in the middle. CDR3 amino acids: CASSFRGYEQYF. The CDR3 DNA reads TGTGCCAGCAGTTTCAGGGGTTACGAGCAGTACTTC.

This clonotype was observed once. Germline is not matched at one junction end, which may reflect a read error. The rearrangement joins TRBV7-2 to TRBJ2-7; no clear D. This CDR3 region has 14 residues. Germline CDR1 reads SGHTA; CDR2 reads FQGNSA. CDR3 coding DNA: TGTGCCAGCAGCTTAGGTTGGCAGAGCTACGAGCCGTACTTC. Translated, it gives CASSLGWQSYEPYF.

This chain links TRBV9 with TRBJ2-1; 7 bases line up with TRBD1. With V trimmed by 1 base and J by 8 bases, 6 bases remained unmatched. The CDR3 sequence is 14 residues long. Germline CDR1 and CDR2: SGDLS and YYNGEE. This CDR3 reads CASSVRPQGDEQFF. CDR3 DNA: TGTGCCAGCAGCGTACGCCCTCAGGGGGATGAGCAGTTCTTC.

This clonotype has only a few counts. This chain joins TRBV3-1 and TRBJ1-5; D unclear. V dropped 4 bases and J dropped 4 bases, with 14 bases sitting between them. Germline V gene lookup returns CDR1 LGHDT and CDR2 YNNKEL (reference sequence). The CDR3 runs 15 residues. The CDR3 sequence is CASSRGSWANQPQHF. The CDR3 DNA is TGTGCCAGCAGCCGAGGATCGTGGGCTAATCAGCCCCAGCATTTT.

CDR3 coding DNA: TGTGCCAGCAGTTCGACTAGCGGGGTCCCGTTCTTC. As protein: CASSSTSGVPFF. This chain links TRBV28 with TRBJ2-1, with 11 nucleotides matching TRBD2. This CDR3 has 12 amino acids. The V gene end was trimmed by 4 bases and the J gene end by 15 bases; junction bases not matched to a gene: 5. The germline V gene encodes CDR1 MDHEN and CDR2 SYDVKM.

The table lists this clonotype with a few counts. V gene TRBV27 combines with J gene TRBJ1-2, with D perhaps TRBD1 (5 bases). The CDR3 has 14 residues. Germline V gene lookup returns CDR1 MNHEY and CDR2 SMNVEV (reference sequence). The V end was cut by 8 bases, the J end by 3 bases, with 16 bases between. In DNA form, the CDR3 reads TGTGCCAGCGCAATAGCAGGGAGGGACTATGGCTACACCTTC. Its translation is CASAIAGRDYGYTF.

This clonotype appeared a single time. V and J are TRBV18 and TRBJ2-7, with 8 bases that match TRBD1. Germline V gene data show CDR1 as KGHSH and CDR2 as LQKENI. The CDR3 length is 16 residues. The J segment lost 6 bases and the V segment lost 3 bases, leaving 13 bases of the junction unmatched. CDR3 in DNA: TGTGCCAGCTCACCGAACTGGGGACAGGCCAGTCCCGAGCAGTACTTC. This sequence encodes CASSPNWGQASPEQYF.

The chain is built from TRBV4-1 and TRBJ2-5; TRBD1 agrees at 10 bases. Per the germline V gene, CDR1 is MGHRA and CDR2 is YSYEKL. V gave up 3 bases and J gave up 4 bases; unmatched junction bases: 2. This CDR3 comprises 14 residues. The CDR3 protein is CASSQGQGPETQYF. The DNA of the CDR3 is TGCGCCAGCAGCCAGGGACAGGGGCCAGAGACCCAGTACTTC.

This clonotype was seen a few times. The chain couples TRBV28 to TRBJ1-3; a possible D gene is TRBD1 (6 bases). V lost 7 bases to trimming and J lost 0 bases, with 16 bases between them. Per germline, CDR1 MDHEN and CDR2 SYDVKM. The CDR3 length is 16 residues. In nucleotides, the CDR3 is TGTGCCAGCAAGGGGGGACACTCGACCTCTGGAAACACCATATATTTT. Its translation is CASKGGHSTSGNTIYF.

CDR3 region: CASRASGDTQYF. CDR3 DNA: TGTGCCAGCAGGGCCTCAGGAGATACGCAGTATTTT. This chain joins TRBV6-6 and TRBJ2-3, with D hard to call. Germline CDR1 MNHNY, CDR2 SVGAGI (reference sequence). The CDR3 has 12 residues. Trimming took 6 bases from V and 5 from J, leaving 9 bases between them.

The rearrangement links TRBV3-1 to TRBJ1-4, with D possibly matching TRBD1 (6 bases). The CDR3 is 15 residues long. CDR1 is LGHDT, CDR2 YNNKEL, per germline (reference sequence). Trimming pared 3 bases from V and 7 bases from J, leaving 15 bases between. The CDR3 DNA reads TGTGCCAGCAGCCAGACACAGGGTTTTGGTGAAAAACTGTTTTTT. It codes for CASSQTQGFGEKLFF.

The rearrangement joins TRBV6-5 to TRBJ2-2, with 8 bases aligning to TRBD1. Germline V lookup: CDR1 MNHEY, CDR2 SVGAGI. V lost 4 bases to trimming and J lost 1 base; unmatched junction nucleotides: 2. The CDR3 length is 15 residues. CDR3 in DNA: TGTGCCAGCAGTTGGGACAGGAAGAACACCGGGGAGCTGTTTTTT. It is translated as CASSWDRKNTGELFF.

This clonotype has more than one count but fewer than ten. The chain links TRBV7-2 to TRBJ1-2, with 7 bases that match TRBD1. This CDR3 comprises 16 residues. Germline CDR1 is SGHTA and CDR2 is FQGNSA. V was pared by 5 bases and J by 4 bases, with 13 bases of the junction left unmatched. The DNA for the CDR3 is TGTGCCAGCAGCCCGGACAGGACGTCACGGGGCTATGGCTACACCTTC. Protein sequence: CASSPDRTSRGYGYTF.

This clonotype showed up just a few times. J is TRBJ2-4 and V is TRBV12-3 or TRBV12-4, with 7 positions matching TRBD1. This CDR3 has 14 residues. V lost 5 bases to trimming and J lost 4 bases; unmatched junction nucleotides: 5. For the CDR3, the DNA is TGTGCCAGCAGTGCCTCGGGACAGAAAAACATTCAGTACTTC. Translated: CASSASGQKNIQYF.

V is TRBV30 and J is TRBJ1-4, with no clear D. Germline values: CDR1 GTSNPN, CDR2 SVGIG (reference sequence). V lost 2 bases and J lost 4, with 11 bases in between. The CDR3 has 14 residues. Here the CDR3 reads CAWSRTGVNEKLFF. The CDR3 nucleotides are TGTGCCTGGAGTCGCACCGGGGTTAATGAAAAACTGTTTTTT.

This clonotype appeared once. The genes are TRBV5-1 and TRBJ1-6; D is possibly TRBD1 (5 bases). V dropped 1 base and J dropped 2 bases, with 10 bases sitting between them. The germline V gene encodes CDR1 SGHRS and CDR2 YFSETQ. The CDR3 spans 16 residues. The CDR3 coding sequence is TGCGCCAGCAGCTTGACGAGACAGACCTATAATTCACCCCTCCACTTT. This codes for CASSLTRQTYNSPLHF.

V usage is TRBV18 and J usage is TRBJ2-7; possibly TRBD1 for D (6 bases). Germline CDR1 is KGHSH and CDR2 is LQKENI. The CDR3 is 14 amino acids. V lost 3 bases to trimming and J lost 4 bases, with 13 bases between them. The CDR3 spells CASSPGLGGYEQYF. For the CDR3, the DNA is TGTGCCAGCTCACCCGGGTTAGGGGGTTACGAGCAGTACTTC.